This T cell receptor (beta chain) comes out of a study of healthy donors' naive CD4 and CD8 T cells (dated by TCRdb to between 2014 and 2017). Background on the whole study: Donor selection covered three age groups (20-25, 40-50 and 60-70 years) with several people in each, and the resulting cohort had a mean age of 44 and was half female. For TCR alpha, a new primer set was designed to cover all functional IMGT alpha gene variants, and the remainder of the protocol was kept the same as the beta-chain workflow. Peripheral blood mononuclear cells were obtained from roughly 19 unrelated, healthy individuals. The donors were HLA-typed by sequencing at HLA-A, -B, -C, -DRB1, -DQB1 and -DPB1, using the SBTexcellerator protocol, an ABI3130xl analyzer and SBTengine software. To check how TCR variation relates to lineage commitment, the researchers sequenced rearranged TCR alpha and beta chains taken from naive CD4+ and CD8+ T cells.

Of note for this clonotype: Its antigen is unknown. It has no much larger one-base neighbor in the sample; base qualities were not kept.

Cells with a CD4+CD8-CD45RO-CD45RA+ profile were isolated by FACS and defined as naive CD4+ T cells, and those with a CD8+CD4-CD45RA+CD27bright profile were defined as naive CD8+ T cells. The antibodies used for sorting targeted CD4 (RPA-T4), CD8 (SK1), CD27 (O323), CD45RA (HI100) and CD45RO (UCHL1). This sample was sequenced with a 454 GS FLX Titanium. A previously published linear amplification protocol was used to build TCR libraries from around 470 ng of total RNA. Sequencing was performed on the Roche/454 Genome Sequencer with Titanium chemistry. The paper's data handling went like this. A total of 75,000 to 90,000 rearranged TCR alpha transcripts were sequenced from 5 of the healthy donors. Duplicate transcripts were dropped, and unique TCR clonotypes were identified by the CDR3 junction according to IMGT nomenclature. In R 2.13.0, logistic regression modeled CD4 versus CD8 status on V and J genes, adjusting for donor effects, with Bonferroni correction for multiple testing. The raw public reads went through TCRdb reprocessing: fastp at Q25, MiXCR clone calling, in-frame beta chains kept. Under each unique CDR3 protein, matching rows form one entry showing the most common genes and DNA. In this record, the V and J calls reflect TCRdb's handling and not the investigators' own analysis. The sample has 200,000 or so distinct CDR3 sequences on record, about four fifths of them singletons. The ten top clones hold around 2% of the sample.

Results the study describes overall, beyond this receptor: Naive CD4+ and CD8+ cells reportedly showed biased usage of most V and J gene segments, and this bias was consistent across donors and independent of HLA genotype. The study did not directly address whether homeostatic proliferation of naive T cells might have biased the repertoire. Because the alpha and beta chains were sequenced in bulk, pairing them was not possible, and so effects of the combined chains went unevaluated. Taken together, V genes, J genes and CDR3 charge appeared to account for 10% to 15% of the variance in CD4/CD8 propensity, mostly acting in an additive way. In both chains, CD4+ lineage was associated with a positively charged CDR3, and CD8+ lineage was associated with a negatively charged CDR3.

The specimen was naive CD4+ and CD8+ T cells sorted from blood, pooled from several donors. What this sample's cell subset or site label stands for: FACS-sorted naive CD4+ (CD45RO-CD45RA+) and naive CD8+ (CD45RA+CD27bright) T cells. The TCR originated in a pool of human donors in good health; the sample pools cells from several healthy donors.

The CDR3 region: CASIDRFRTEAFF. The DNA reads TGTGCCAGCATCGACAGATTTCGGACTGAAGCTTTCTTT. The chain uses TRBV11-2 and TRBJ1-1; a tentative D match to TRBD1 spans 5 bases. The CDR3 covers 13 residues, taking in both the cysteine and the phenylalanine. The DNA shown is the 39-base CDR3, in frame from base 1. In the germline V gene, CDR1 corresponds to SGHAT and CDR2 to FQNNGV. The germline ends are 14 bases apart after V is trimmed by 7 bases and J by 5 bases.